Below, 16 T cell receptor beta chains from the same sample are listed, as sequenced in a study of PD-1 blockade in mismatch repair-deficient tumors (dated by TCRdb to about 2017). Receptor amplification or capture employed the immunoSEQ multiplex PCR assay. In TCRdb, the immuneACCESS table is reduced to in-frame sequences with V and J assigned. These tables do not hold every clone; where another copy was compared, an unresolved V gene accounts for under half, and the others remain unexplained. Here the sample has over 100,000 clones; about 80% occur a single time. The top ten clonotypes cover roughly 4.5% of the sample. The sequencing used peripheral blood, collected about 60 weeks after starting pembrolizumab. All receptors derive from an adult with mismatch repair-deficient cancer.

This chain connects TRBV11-3 to TRBJ2-1; TRBD2 matches 10 bases. The J segment lost 9 bases and the V segment lost 0 bases, leaving 5 bases of the junction unmatched. CDR3 length: 15 amino acids. Germline CDR1 SGHNT, CDR2 YENEEA. The CDR3 loop reads CASSLDGLAVPEQFF. The CDR3 DNA sequence: TGTGCCAGCAGCTTAGACGGACTAGCGGTTCCTGAGCAGTTCTTC. Variable domain in full (rest from reference TRBV11-3 and TRBJ2-1): EAGVVQSPRYKIIEKKQPVAFWCNPISGHNTLYWYLQNLGQGPELLIRYENEEAVDDSQLPKDRFSAERLKGVDSTLKIQPAELGDSAVYLCASSLDGLAVPEQFFGPGTRLTVL.

The chain combines TRBV5-1 with TRBJ1-1, with unresolved D. V was trimmed by 2 bases and J by 0 bases, leaving 8 bases between them. Germline CDR1 and CDR2: SGHRS and YFSETQ. This CDR3 has 14 residues. The CDR3 DNA reads TGCGCCAGCAGCTTCTTGGGCATGAACACTGAAGCTTTCTTT. Translating it yields CASSFLGMNTEAFF.

V gene TRBV11-1 combines with J gene TRBJ2-1, with TRBD2 matching 8 bases. Unmatched junction bases numbered 4, after V lost 5 bases and J lost 4 bases. Germline V CDR1 and CDR2: SGHAT, FQDESV (reference sequence). The CDR3 is 14 amino acids. Here the CDR3 DNA reads TGTGCCAGCAGCCGGACTAGCTCTTACAATGAGCAGTTCTTC. This codes for CASSRTSSYNEQFF.

The V gene is TRBV7-6, the J gene TRBJ2-1; D perhaps matches TRBD2 (6 bases). The V and J ends lost 1 base and 3 bases respectively, with 16 bases between them. Germline V gene sequence: CDR1 SGHVS, CDR2 FNYEAQ. This CDR3 contains 17 residues. The CDR3 DNA is TGTGCCAGCAGCTTAGGGGGCGGCGGGATCATCTACAATGAGCAGTTCTTC. Protein product: CASSLGGGGIIYNEQFF.

The CDR3 DNA reads TGTGCCAGCAGTTACTCGAAGGGGCGCGAGCAGTACTTC. Its protein product is CASSYSKGREQYF. This sequence joins TRBV6-5 and TRBJ2-7, with D possibly matching TRBD1 (5 bases). CDR1 and CDR2 from the germline V gene are MNHEY and SVGAGI. V was cut by 0 bases and J by 6 bases, with 9 bases left in between. The CDR3 sequence is 13 residues long.

V usage is TRBV4-2 and J usage is TRBJ1-1; D not certain. Germline-derived CDR1 and CDR2 are LGHNA and YNFKEQ. Trimming removed 0 bases at V and 1 base at J, with 12 bases between. The CDR3 sequence is 16 residues long. The CDR3 is CASSQERGWGNTEAFF. CDR3 DNA: TGTGCCAGCAGCCAAGAGAGAGGATGGGGGAACACTGAAGCTTTCTTT.

The chain recombines TRBV7-3 with TRBJ2-1; 11 nucleotides match TRBD2. The CDR3 loop spans 14 amino acids. Per the germline V gene, CDR1 is SGHTA and CDR2 is FQGTGA. V gave up 4 bases and J gave up 6 bases; unmatched junction bases: 2. The CDR3 loop reads CASSSGLAVNEQFF. The CDR3 DNA sequence: TGTGCCAGCAGCTCGGGACTAGCGGTCAATGAGCAGTTCTTC.

The chain combines TRBV7-9 with TRBJ2-1, with 10 bases matching TRBD2. This CDR3 has 15 amino acids. Germline loops: CDR1 SEHNR, CDR2 FQNEAQ (reference sequence). Trimming cost V 5 bases and J 5 bases; bases outside gene matches: 6. The DNA for the CDR3 is TGTGCCAGCAGCCAAAGCGGGAGGGCCCACAATGAGCAGTTCTTC. Its protein is CASSQSGRAHNEQFF.

This chain links TRBV25-1 with TRBJ2-3; D unresolved. The germline V gene encodes CDR1 MGHDK and CDR2 SYGVNS. Trimming stripped 5 bases from V and 2 bases from J, with 8 bases between. The CDR3 covers 13 residues. Written as DNA, the CDR3 is TGTGCCAGCAGTCTAGTGTCCACAGATACGCAGTATTTT. It translates to CASSLVSTDTQYF. Drawing the rest from reference TRBV25-1 and TRBJ2-3, the complete variable domain is EADIYQTPRYLVIGTGKKITLECSQTMGHDKMYWYQQDPGMELHLIHYSYGVNSTEKGDLSSESTVSRIRTEHFPLTLESARPSHTSQYLCASSLVSTDTQYFGPGTRLTVL.

The chain uses TRBV18 and TRBJ2-7; TRBD1 agrees at 9 bases. Germline CDR1 KGHSH, CDR2 LQKENI. V was pared by 6 bases and J by 0 bases, with 3 bases of the junction left unmatched. This CDR3 has 14 residues. The CDR3 region is CASSTTGGSYEQYF. The CDR3, as DNA: TGTGCCAGCTCGACGACAGGGGGCTCCTACGAGCAGTACTTC.

The chain combines TRBV13 with TRBJ2-1; 11 bases are shared with TRBD2. The junction had 17 bases not matched to a gene; V was cut back by 1 base and J by 9 bases. The CDR3 covers 19 residues. Per germline, CDR1 PRHDT and CDR2 FYEKMQ (reference sequence). CDR3 in DNA: TGTGCCAGCAGCTTAGAGGTACTAGCGGGAGCGGAAGGCTGGGGTGAGCAGTTCTTC. Amino acids: CASSLEVLAGAEGWGEQFF.

This chain connects TRBV13 to TRBJ2-7; D is tentatively TRBD1 or TRBD2 (6 bases each). The CDR3 sequence is 17 residues long. V dropped 5 bases and J dropped 6 bases, with 26 bases sitting between them. Germline V gene data show CDR1 as PRHDT and CDR2 as FYEKMQ (reference sequence). The CDR3 sequence: CASSTNRERKVEGEQYF. The CDR3 DNA follows: TGTGCCAGCAGCACCAACAGGGAACGAAAGGTGGAGGGCGAGCAGTACTTC.

This clone was seen a single time. V is TRBV4-1 and J is TRBJ2-1; TRBD2 matches at 8 bases. From germline, CDR1 is MGHRA and CDR2 YSYEKL. The CDR3 extends over 15 amino acids. The trim removed 8 bases at V and 7 bases at J, leaving 13 bases unmatched. CDR3 sequence (DNA): TGCGCCAGCTGCCTTGAGGGCGGGAGGAGAAATGAGCAGTTCTTC. It specifies CASCLEGGRRNEQFF.

The chain has TRBV4-1 and TRBJ1-5; D is uncertain. This CDR3 is 17 amino acids long. V lost 0 bases, J lost 0 bases, and 12 bases lay in between. Germline CDR1 and CDR2: MGHRA and YSYEKL. The CDR3 nucleotides read TGCGCCAGCAGCCAAGATCCCACACTCGATAGCAATCAGCCCCAGCATTTT. Protein sequence: CASSQDPTLDSNQPQHF.

The rearrangement uses TRBV4-3 and TRBJ2-2, with 16 bases that match TRBD2. This CDR3 has 18 amino acids. Germline lookup yields CDR1 LGHNA and CDR2 YSLEER. Trimming at V came to 4 bases and at J to 5 bases, leaving 7 bases not matched to a gene. The CDR3 region is CASSLGLAGGPGTGELFF. Written as DNA, the CDR3 is TGCGCCAGCAGCCTGGGACTAGCGGGAGGGCCTGGAACCGGGGAGCTGTTTTTT.

This clone is medium-sized by share. The chain couples TRBV14 to TRBJ2-1, with TRBD2 matching over 10 bases. CDR3 length: 12 amino acids. With V trimmed by 5 bases and J by 13 bases, 5 bases remained unmatched. Germline V gene data show CDR1 as SGHDN and CDR2 as FVKESK. The chain's CDR3 is CASSSTSGFQFF. The CDR3 bases are TGTGCCAGCAGCTCGACTAGCGGGTTTCAGTTCTTC. Variable domain in full (rest from reference TRBV14 and TRBJ2-1): EAGVTQFPSHSVIEKGQTVTLRCDPISGHDNLYWYRRVMGKEIKFLLHFVKESKQDESGMPNNRFLAERTGGTYSTLKVQPAELEDSGVYFCASSSTSGFQFFGPGTRLTVL.